Listed below are T cell receptor beta chains from one sample, sequenced in a study of shared clonotypes between healthy human individuals. Using immunoSEQ multiplex PCR, the repertoire was profiled, and TCRdb retains in-frame clones only, with some absent. The sample consists of hundreds of thousands of clones, about 74% of them appearing once. The sample taken for sequencing was PBMCs. Receptors were obtained from a middle-aged woman in good health. Some clones in this sample may be carry-over from other donors' samples. The CDR3 runs from the conserved cysteine through the conserved F or W. D genes are given only for firm matches. Clone size is shown for a subset of rows, as once, few, many or a class of expanded clone.

J	size	D	V	DNA	CDR3
TRBJ2-7	.	TRBD1	TRBV6-5	TGTGCCAGCAGTTACCGACAGGGATACGAGCAGTACTTC	CASSYRQGYEQYF
TRBJ2-5	.	.	TRBV7-2	TGTGCCAGCAGCTTCCCCGGAGGTTTTAAGGAGACCCAGTACTTC	CASSFPGGFKETQYF
TRBJ1-5	.	.	TRBV7-2	TGTGCCAGCAGCTTAGGGACAGTCAATCAGCCCCAGCATTTT	CASSLGTVNQPQHF
TRBJ2-6	.	TRBD2	TRBV29-1	TGCAGCGTTGCTTCCCTAGCGGAAGCAAGGACAGGGGCCAACGTCCTGACTTTC	CSVASLAEARTGANVLTF
TRBJ1-1	once	.	TRBV4-1	TGCGCCAGCAGCCAAGTCCTGGGGGTGAACACTGAAGCTTTCTTT	CASSQVLGVNTEAFF
TRBJ2-7	.	TRBD1	TRBV30	TGTGCCTGGAGACAGGGGCGTCTAGACGAGCAGTACTTC	CAWRQGRLDEQYF
TRBJ2-4	once	.	TRBV27	TGTGCCAGCAAACCTATAGGCAAAAACATTCAGTACTTC	CASKPIGKNIQYF
TRBJ2-7	.	.	TRBV28	TGTGCCAGCGAACCAGGGAGGGGGGATTGGGAGCAGTACTTC	CASEPGRGDWEQYF
TRBJ2-2	.	TRBD2	TRBV5-4	TGTGCCAGCAGCTTGACTAGCGGGAGAGCCGGGGAGCTGTTTTTT	CASSLTSGRAGELFF
TRBJ2-7	.	.	TRBV9	TGTGCCAGCAGCCCTCGGCTGGGCTACGAGCAGTACTTC	CASSPRLGYEQYF
TRBJ2-1	.	TRBD2	TRBV7-9	TGTGCCAGCAGCTTAGCTACTAGCGGGAGTAATGAGCAGTTCTTC	CASSLATSGSNEQFF
TRBJ2-1	.	.	TRBV19	TGTGCCAGTAGTATAAGGCGCAGGTCTACCTACAATGAGCAGTTCTTC	CASSIRRRSTYNEQFF
TRBJ2-5	.	.	TRBV28	TGTGCCAGCAGTTTGGGGCAGGGGGAGACCCAGTACTTC	CASSLGQGETQYF
TRBJ2-7	.	TRBD2	TRBV18	TGTGCCAGCTCACCCCAGCGGGAGGACGAGCAGTACTTC	CASSPQREDEQYF
TRBJ2-1	.	TRBD2	TRBV6-4	TGTGCCAGCAGTAGCGGGAGCGTTGAGGGTGAGCAGTTCTTC	CASSSGSVEGEQFF
TRBJ2-2	.	.	TRBV29-1	TGCAGCGTTGTGGCGGGTCTCTCCGGGGAGCTGTTTTTT	CSVVAGLSGELFF
TRBJ2-2	.	TRBD2	TRBV5-1	TGCGCCAGCAGCGGGGGACTAGCGGGAAGAGGAGAGACCGGGGAGCTGTTTTTT	CASSGGLAGRGETGELFF
TRBJ1-1	.	.	TRBV5-1	TGCGCCAGCAGCTTTGGAGCCACCTCGGGGGTATTTGCTGAAGCTTTCTTT	CASSFGATSGVFAEAFF
TRBJ1-5	.	TRBD1	TRBV6-6	TGTGCCAGCAGTTACCCAACCCGACAGGGCTATCAGCCCCAGCATTTT	CASSYPTRQGYQPQHF
TRBJ2-2	.	TRBD1	TRBV5-1	TGCGCCAGCAGCTTGCCCGTCGCCGCAGGGGGAACCGGGGAGCTGTTTTTT	CASSLPVAAGGTGELFF
TRBJ2-4	.	.	TRBV7-4	TGTGCCAGCAACACAGGGTTCCCCAAAAACATTCAGTACTTC	CASNTGFPKNIQYF
TRBJ1-1	many	.	TRBV30	TGTGCCTGGAGCCATTTCGGCAACACTGAAGCTTTCTTT	CAWSHFGNTEAFF
TRBJ2-3	.	.	TRBV2	TGTGCCAGCAGATACAGCACAGATACGCAGTATTTT	CASRYSTDTQYF
TRBJ2-3	.	.	TRBV4-1	TGCGCCAGCAGCCTCGTTGGCGGCACAGATACGCAGTATTTT	CASSLVGGTDTQYF